Below are 11 T cell receptor beta chains sequenced from a single sample in a study of OX40 agonist ivuxolimab in advanced cancers. Here immunoSEQ multiplex PCR was the method, and the copy in TCRdb shows in-frame clones only, minus some. This sample has 100,000 or so clones, with less than 95% found just once. The material sequenced was CD4+ or CD8+ T cells sorted from blood, taken in a trial of the OX40 agonist ivuxolimab. All receptors come from an adult with an advanced solid tumor such as melanoma, head and neck, liver or kidney cancer.

The V and J genes are TRBV25-1 and TRBJ1-4; tentatively, D is TRBD1 (5 bases). There are 15 residues in the CDR3. CDR1 and CDR2 from the germline V gene are MGHDK and SYGVNS. Trimming stripped 7 bases from V and 6 bases from J, with 18 bases between. In nucleotides, the CDR3 is TGTGCCAGCACCCCGGGGAGGGGCTGGGATGAAAAACTGTTTTTT. This codes for CASTPGRGWDEKLFF.

The J gene is TRBJ2-2, the V gene TRBV7-2, with D uncertain. The germline CDR1 and CDR2 sequences are SGHTA and FQGNSA. The V gene lost 5 bases and the J gene lost 6 bases, with 10 bases spanning the gap. The CDR3 length is 13 residues. CDR3 residues: CASSPGPPGELFF. In DNA, the CDR3 is TGTGCCAGCAGCCCAGGACCTCCCGGGGAGCTGTTTTTT. The full variable domain, completed using reference TRBV7-2 and TRBJ2-2, is GAGVSQSPSNKVTEKGKDVELRCDPISGHTALYWYRQSLGQGLEFLIYFQGNSAPDKSGLPSDRFSAERTGGSVSTLTIQRTQQEDSAVYLCASSPGPPGELFFGEGSRLTVL.

The V and J genes are TRBV7-2 and TRBJ2-7; D is possibly TRBD1 (6 bases). V was cut by 5 bases and J by 7 bases, with 21 bases left in between. Germline CDR1 SGHTA, CDR2 FQGNSA. The CDR3 extends over 15 amino acids. CDR3 DNA: TGTGCCAGCAGCCCCCTGACAGGAGCTAGGGAGGAGCAGTACTTC. Amino acids: CASSPLTGAREEQYF.

This clone was observed a handful of times. The chain couples TRBV10-3 to TRBJ2-7; D uncertain. Germline-derived CDR1 and CDR2 are ENHRY and SYGVKD. The CDR3 is 12 residues long. Trimming pared 4 bases from V and 7 bases from J, leaving 11 bases between. The CDR3 is CAISALNREQYF. The CDR3 DNA is TGTGCCATCAGTGCGTTGAATAGGGAGCAGTACTTC.

V gene TRBV28 combines with J gene TRBJ2-6; D remains unclear. V lost 3 bases, J lost 4 bases, and 10 bases lay in between. CDR3 length: 15 amino acids. The V gene's germline CDR1 is MDHEN and CDR2 SYDVKM. The CDR3 sequence is CASSFPLGGANVLTF. The CDR3 DNA is TGTGCCAGCAGTTTTCCCTTGGGAGGGGCCAACGTCCTGACTTTC.

This chain joins TRBV19 and TRBJ2-5; D could derive from TRBD1 or TRBD2 (5 bases each). Trimming left V 1 base short and J 1 base short, with 10 bases between. The CDR3 contains 15 residues. The germline CDR1 and CDR2 sequences are LNHDA and SQIVND (reference sequence). The CDR3 bases are TGTGCCAGTAGTATAGCCTGGGGGTTCCAAGAGACCCAGTACTTC. It yields the protein CASSIAWGFQETQYF.

This clone was seen just once. This chain joins TRBV11-2 and TRBJ2-3; perhaps D is TRBD1 or TRBD2 (5 bases each). The CDR3 length is 15 residues. The germline CDR1 and CDR2 sequences are SGHAT and FQNNGV. Trimming removed 6 bases from V and 2 bases from J, with 15 bases in between. The CDR3 nucleotides are TGTGCCAGCAGTCTGGGGCGGGTGTCCACAGATACGCAGTATTTT. This translates into CASSLGRVSTDTQYF.

The chain has TRBV28 and TRBJ2-1, with 9 bases that match TRBD1. The CDR3 sequence is 16 residues long. V was clipped by 5 bases and J by 6 bases; unmatched bases: 11. CDR1 is MDHEN and CDR2 is SYDVKM in the germline V gene. As DNA, the CDR3 is TGTGCCAGCAGTAGGCAACAGGGGGCTGGGGTCAATGAGCAGTTCTTC. It yields the protein CASSRQQGAGVNEQFF.

The CDR3 sequence is CASSEEPAPLSYEQYF. The CDR3 coding sequence is TGTGCCAGCAGTGAAGAGCCAGCACCACTCTCCTACGAGCAGTACTTC. The V gene is TRBV6-1, the J gene TRBJ2-5; D is ambiguous. The DNA end is more similar to TRBJ2-7, so the J call may be wrong. The V gene's germline CDR1 is MNHNS and CDR2 SASEGT. The CDR3 is 16 residues long.

This chain links TRBV30 with TRBJ2-3; D unresolved. The V and J ends lost 7 bases and 0 bases respectively, with 11 bases between them. Germline CDR1 GTSNPN, CDR2 SVGIG (reference sequence). The CDR3 consists of 13 residues. The DNA of the CDR3 is TGTGCCTTGGCAACCTCTAGCACAGATACGCAGTATTTT. It codes for CALATSSTDTQYF.

The chain carries TRBV5-6 and TRBJ1-4; unclear D gene. Looked up from germline, CDR1 is SGHDT and CDR2 is YYEEEE. Trimming cost V 2 bases and J 5 bases, with 16 bases left between them. The CDR3 extends over 16 amino acids. The CDR3: CASSFRPSTGNEKLFF. CDR3 bases: TGTGCCAGCAGCTTCAGGCCCAGCACCGGGAATGAAAAACTGTTTTTT.